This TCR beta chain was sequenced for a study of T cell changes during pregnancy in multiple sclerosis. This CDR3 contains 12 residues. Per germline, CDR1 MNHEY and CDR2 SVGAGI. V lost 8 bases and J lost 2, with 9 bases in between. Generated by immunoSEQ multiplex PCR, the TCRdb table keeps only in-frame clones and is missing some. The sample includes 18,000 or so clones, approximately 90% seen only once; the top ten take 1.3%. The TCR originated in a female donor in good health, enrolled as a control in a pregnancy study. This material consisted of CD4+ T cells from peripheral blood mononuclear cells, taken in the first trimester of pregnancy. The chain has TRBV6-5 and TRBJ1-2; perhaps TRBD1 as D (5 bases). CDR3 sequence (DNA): TGTGCCAGCGCCCGACAGAACTATGGCTACACCTTC. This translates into CASARQNYGYTF.